The 11 T cell receptor beta chains presented below share a single source sample, sequenced in a study of monozygotic twins with inflammatory bowel disease. TCRdb re-called the 5' RACE reads, yielding one record per CDR3 amino acid sequence without DNA. Here the sample table reports about 160,000 distinct CDR3 sequences. The specimen was blood. The receptors derive from a human donor with ulcerative colitis or Crohn's disease, or a healthy co-twin of an affected twin (not recorded which).

The chain has TRBV7-2 and TRBJ2-2; TCRdb's assignment of TRBD2 cannot be checked, as there is no DNA. Per the germline V gene, CDR1 is SGHTA and CDR2 is FQGNSA. The CDR3 runs to 16 residues. CDR3 in amino acids: CASSLGTSGSPGELFF. The full variable domain, in which reference TRBV7-2 and TRBJ2-2 provide the parts outside the CDR3, is GAGVSQSPSNKVTEKGKDVELRCDPISGHTALYWYRQSLGQGLEFLIYFQGNSAPDKSGLPSDRFSAERTGGSVSTLTIQRTQQEDSAVYLCASSLGTSGSPGELFFGEGSRLTVL.

The J gene is TRBJ2-7, the V gene TRBV4-1; TCRdb outputs TRBD1, but without DNA this stays unchecked. CDR3 length: 18 amino acids. Germline V gene data show CDR1 as MGHRA and CDR2 as YSYEKL. The CDR3 region is CASSQALNRGGGSYEQYF.

The V gene is TRBV12-3 or TRBV12-4, the J gene TRBJ1-1; with no DNA, the TCRdb D assignment of TRBD1 cannot be verified. This CDR3 has 13 amino acids. The CDR3 loop reads CASSLAPGHKAFF.

CDR3: CATSRGWSAQHF. The rearrangement uses TRBV15 and TRBJ1-5. Germline assignment: CDR1 LNHNV and CDR2 YYDKDF (reference sequence). The CDR3 totals 12 residues.

V is TRBV7-2 and J is TRBJ1-1; TCRdb proposes TRBD1, but this gene call is untestable without DNA. The length of the CDR3 is 14 residues. The germline V gene encodes CDR1 SGHTA and CDR2 FQGNSA. CDR3 sequence reads: CASRSGHKNTEAFF.

V gene TRBV12-3 or TRBV12-4 combines with J gene TRBJ2-3. CDR3 length: 14 residues. The CDR3 loop reads CASSLQDSTDTQYF.

This chain uses TRBV12-3 or TRBV12-4 with TRBJ1-1; checking the TCRdb D call of TRBD1 is not possible without DNA. The CDR3 is 13 residues long. CDR3 protein: CASSFLGQGVAFF.

The CDR3: CAWSATGWDTEAFF. The rearrangement joins TRBV30 to TRBJ1-1. The CDR3 has 14 residues. Germline values: CDR1 GTSNPN, CDR2 SVGIG (reference sequence).

J is TRBJ2-1 and V is TRBV7-2; the TCRdb D gene call, TRBD2, has no DNA to confirm it. The CDR3 covers 15 residues. CDR1 is SGHTA, CDR2 FQGNSA, per germline. The CDR3 loop reads CASSSRAGGRDEQFF.

The chain uses TRBV20-1 and TRBJ2-1; absent DNA, TCRdb's TRBD1 call cannot be checked. This CDR3 has 14 amino acids. CDR1 is DFQATT, CDR2 SNEGSKA, per germline (reference sequence). CDR3: CSARDPGTYNEQFF.

This rearrangement joins TRBV11-2 to TRBJ2-1; checking the TCRdb D call of TRBD1 is not possible without DNA. Germline CDR1 is SGHAT and CDR2 is FQNNGV. The CDR3 contains 18 residues. CDR3 loop: CASSLNSESRTPYNEQFF. Full variable domain (remainder filled in from reference TRBV11-2 and TRBJ2-1): EAGVAQSPRYKIIEKRQSVAFWCNPISGHATLYWYQQILGQGPKLLIQFQNNGVVDDSQLPKDRFSAERLKGVDSTLKIQPAKLEDSAVYLCASSLNSESRTPYNEQFFGPGTRLTVL.